What follows are 30 T cell receptor beta chains derived from one specimen sequenced in a study of blood T cells in healthy people across ages. Together with a sample-barcoded 5' primer, a J-beta primer mix was included in a second PCR lasting roughly 6 to 12 cycles. TCRdb re-called the 5' RACE reads with MiXCR, one entry per CDR3 protein. The sample includes 800,000 to 1,000,000 distinct CDR3 sequences, 48% of them seen just once. Material: blood. The receptors originated from a man aged 30 to 45 in good health.

The CDR3 DNA reads as TGTGCCAGCAGCCAAGGCAGGGGGTATGAAGCTTTCTTT. It encodes CASSQGRGYEAFF. V usage is TRBV3-1 and J usage is TRBJ1-1; the match to TRBD1 covers 7 bases. The CDR3 loop spans 13 amino acids. Germline values: CDR1 LGHDT, CDR2 YNNKEL (reference sequence). J was trimmed by 7 bases and V by 1 base; bases with no gene match: 3. The entire variable domain, with the rest obtained from reference TRBV3-1 and TRBJ1-1, is as follows: DTAVSQTPKYLVTQMGNDKSIKCEQNLGHDTMYWYKQDSKKFLKIMFSYNNKELIINETVPNRFSPKSPDKAHLNLHINSLELGDSAVYFCASSQGRGYEAFFGQGTRLTVV.

The V gene is TRBV28, the J gene TRBJ2-1, with 9 bases that match TRBD2. Germline-derived CDR1 and CDR2 are MDHEN and SYDVKM. This CDR3 has 15 residues. The V gene end was trimmed by 3 bases and the J gene end by 6 bases; junction bases not matched to a gene: 6. The CDR3, as DNA: TGTGCCAGCAGTTTTGGCGGGGGGGTGAGCAATGAGCAGTTCTTC. Translating gives CASSFGGGVSNEQFF.

This chain connects TRBV3-1 to TRBJ1-2; D is ambiguous. V dropped 7 bases and J dropped 7 bases, with 13 bases sitting between them. CDR1 and CDR2 from the germline V gene are LGHDT and YNNKEL (reference sequence). The CDR3 totals 12 residues. The CDR3, as DNA: TGTGCCAGCAACCTGGAGGGCCGTGGCTACACCTTC. Translation: CASNLEGRGYTF.

The chain joins TRBV7-2 to TRBJ2-7; a weak D match, TRBD2 (5 bases). The CDR3 is 15 residues long. Per germline, CDR1 SGHTA and CDR2 FQGNSA. The V end lost 2 bases, the J end lost 2 bases, and 13 bases lay between the germline ends. The CDR3: CASSLPRGSAYEQYF. DNA for the CDR3: TGTGCCAGCAGCTTACCCCGGGGTAGCGCCTACGAGCAGTACTTC.

V and J are TRBV7-6 and TRBJ2-1, with 10 nucleotides matching TRBD2. Germline values: CDR1 SGHVS, CDR2 FNYEAQ. The CDR3 covers 16 residues. V dropped 5 bases and J dropped 4; count of bases not matched to a gene: 8. The CDR3 protein is CASSQFSGGNYNEQFF. CDR3 nucleotides: TGTGCCAGCAGCCAATTTAGCGGGGGGAATTACAATGAGCAGTTCTTC.

The chain recombines TRBV6-5 with TRBJ1-6; TRBD1 is a possible D gene (6 bases). Germline CDR1 is MNHEY and CDR2 is SVGAGI. Trimming removed 6 bases at V and 15 bases at J, with 15 bases between. The CDR3 length is 12 residues. Here the CDR3 DNA reads TGTGCCAGCAGAGGTGACAGGTGTGGCCTCCACTTT. Translated: CASRGDRCGLHF.

This clonotype has a handful of counts. V and J are TRBV7-2 and TRBJ2-3, with D maybe TRBD2 (7 bases). Between the trimmed V and J ends, which lost 3 bases and 4 bases, there was a span of 14 bases. The CDR3 totals 15 residues. Germline V lookup: CDR1 SGHTA, CDR2 FQGNSA. CDR3 nucleotide sequence: TGTGCCAGCAGCTTGCCGTGGGGGGGCCCAGATACGCAGTATTTT. Protein sequence: CASSLPWGGPDTQYF.

As for this clonotype: A read error may account for a junction end that differs from germline. This rearrangement joins TRBV15 to TRBJ2-1; possible D gene TRBD1, 5 bases. The DNA matches TRBJ2-7 better at its end, which makes the J call doubtful. The CDR3 contains 15 residues. The germline V gene has CDR1 LNHNV and CDR2 YYDKDF (reference sequence). The CDR3 region is CATSRDRQYYNEQYF. The CDR3 coding sequence is TGTGCCACCAGTAGAGATAGACAGTACTACAATGAGCAGTACTTC.

This clonotype was observed a handful of times. The chain couples TRBV6-6 to TRBJ2-5, with unresolved D. This CDR3 has 12 residues. The V gene lost 4 bases and the J gene lost 5 bases, with 8 bases spanning the gap. CDR1 is MNHNY, CDR2 SVGAGI, per germline (reference sequence). CDR3 protein: CASSSYGETQYF. The CDR3 DNA is TGTGCCAGCAGTTCGTATGGGGAGACCCAGTACTTC.

This clonotype was detected only a few times. The V and J genes are TRBV27 and TRBJ2-2, with D possibly matching TRBD2 (6 bases). The CDR3 spans 14 residues. The germline V gene encodes CDR1 MNHEY and CDR2 SMNVEV (reference sequence). With 2 bases removed from V and 7 bases from J, the gap between germline ends came to 11 bases. The CDR3 loop reads CASSLGGFDGELFF. DNA for the CDR3: TGTGCCAGCAGTTTAGGGGGGTTTGACGGGGAGCTGTTTTTT.

The genes are TRBV2 and TRBJ1-2, with TRBD1 matching 7 bases. This CDR3 has 13 residues. From germline, CDR1 is SNHLY and CDR2 FYNNEI. V shed 7 bases and J 4 bases; nucleotides not matched to a gene: 6. CDR3 sequence reads: CASIVEGAYGYTF. For the CDR3, the DNA is TGTGCCAGCATTGTGGAGGGGGCCTATGGCTACACCTTC.

For this clonotype: At one boundary the junction diverges from the germline segment, which might be a read error. The V gene is TRBV27, the J gene TRBJ2-5; 8 bases agree with TRBD2. Germline CDR1 and CDR2: MNHEY and SMNVEV (reference sequence). The CDR3 sequence is 14 residues long. CDR3 nucleotides: TGTGCCGGCAGAGGGGCGGGGGGAGGGGAGACCCAGTACTTC. This gives the protein CAGRGAGGGETQYF.

This clonotype has a handful of counts. With a much larger clone just one base away, this may be a read error. The rearrangement joins TRBV29-1 to TRBJ1-2; no firm D call. The germline gives CDR1 SQVTM, CDR2 ANQGSEA. CDR3 size: 13 residues. Trimming took 4 bases from V and 8 from J, leaving 17 bases between them. CDR3 DNA: TGCAGCGTTGGGTGGAGTGCGCCGAGGGGCTACACCTTC. Translation: CSVGWSAPRGYTF.

The chain couples TRBV5-1 to TRBJ2-7; 7 bases are shared with TRBD1. The ends lost 4 bases at V and 3 bases at J; junction bases unmatched: 13. This CDR3 spans 16 amino acids. The germline V gene has CDR1 SGHRS and CDR2 YFSETQ. The chain's CDR3 is CASSPGTDPSFYEQYF. In DNA form, the CDR3 reads TGCGCCAGCAGCCCCGGGACAGACCCTTCATTCTACGAGCAGTACTTC.

J is TRBJ2-1 and V is TRBV20-1; 8 nucleotides agree with TRBD2. The germline CDR1 and CDR2 sequences are DFQATT and SNEGSKA (reference sequence). The CDR3 extends over 16 amino acids. V trimming: 1 base; J trimming: 8 bases; junction bases outside the gene matches: 13. DNA for the CDR3: TGCAGTGCTAGAGGGAGCGGGGGAGCCCGTACCGATGAGCAGTTCTTC. Translating it yields CSARGSGGARTDEQFF.

V is TRBV5-1 and J is TRBJ2-7; 8 bases map to TRBD2. There are 14 residues in the CDR3. Germline CDR1 SGHRS, CDR2 YFSETQ. With V trimmed by 4 bases and J by 7 bases, 10 bases remained unmatched. The CDR3 DNA reads TGCGCCAGCAGCCCGGGGGGGCCCTACAATGAGCAGTACTTC. Translation: CASSPGGPYNEQYF.

This chain joins TRBV20-1 and TRBJ1-6; 7 bases line up with TRBD1. Germline CDR1 is DFQATT and CDR2 is SNEGSKA (reference sequence). After removal of 1 base from V and 6 bases from J, the junction contained 3 bases not matched to a gene. There are 14 residues in the CDR3. The CDR3 reads CSARGQGINSPLHF. The CDR3 coding sequence is TGCAGTGCTAGAGGACAGGGAATTAATTCACCCCTCCACTTT.

This clonotype turned up a few times. The chain couples TRBV28 to TRBJ2-7, with a tentative D call TRBD1 (5 bases). The V gene's germline CDR1 is MDHEN and CDR2 SYDVKM. The CDR3 spans 12 residues. Between the trimmed V and J ends, which lost 6 bases and 3 bases, there was a span of 9 bases. The CDR3 loop is CASRDNRYEQYF. The CDR3 bases are TGTGCCAGCAGGGACAACCGCTACGAGCAGTACTTC.

The V call is TRBV3-1, the J call TRBJ2-2; 8 bases map to TRBD2. Germline V gene lookup returns CDR1 LGHDT and CDR2 YNNKEL (reference sequence). J gave up 5 bases and V 4 bases, and 9 bases lay outside the gene matches. This CDR3 has 16 amino acids. CDR3 residues: CASSPPRAGGTGELFF. CDR3 coding DNA: TGTGCCAGCAGCCCCCCCCGCGCGGGGGGTACCGGGGAGCTGTTTTTT.

The genes are TRBV29-1 and TRBJ2-7; the D gene is possibly TRBD1 (6 bases). The CDR3 runs 13 residues. CDR1 is SQVTM, CDR2 ANQGSEA, per germline. V was trimmed by 5 bases and J by 2 bases, leaving 13 bases between them. The CDR3 sequence: CSVYRDGPYEQYF. In DNA, the CDR3 is TGCAGCGTTTACAGGGACGGACCCTACGAGCAGTACTTC.

This clonotype was seen only a few times. The chain is built from TRBV15 and TRBJ2-3; D is uncertain. V dropped 4 bases and J dropped 0 bases, with 8 bases sitting between them. The CDR3 consists of 14 residues. The germline V gene has CDR1 LNHNV and CDR2 YYDKDF (reference sequence). CDR3 sequence: CATSIPHSTDTQYF. In DNA form, the CDR3 reads TGTGCCACCAGCATCCCTCACAGCACAGATACGCAGTATTTT.

V gene TRBV20-1 combines with J gene TRBJ2-5, with D perhaps matching TRBD2 (5 bases). V lost 6 bases to trimming and J lost 2 bases, with 10 bases between them. The CDR3 spans 12 residues. Germline loops: CDR1 DFQATT, CDR2 SNEGSKA (reference sequence). The CDR3 protein is CSATLVQETQYF. The CDR3 nucleotides are TGCAGTGCCACACTAGTTCAAGAGACCCAGTACTTC.

Remarks on this clonotype: One junction end does not reproduce the germline sequence, and a read error may be involved. The chain joins TRBV9 to TRBJ2-1, with TRBD1 matching over 9 bases. This CDR3 is 16 amino acids long. Germline V gives CDR1 SGDLS, CDR2 YYNGEE. CDR3 coding DNA: TGTGCCGGCAGCGTAGGGTGGGACAGGGACTCAATTGAGCAGTTCTTC. This codes for CAGSVGWDRDSIEQFF.

This chain joins TRBV6-4 and TRBJ2-3, with 10 positions matching TRBD2. V lost 4 bases, J lost 2 bases, and 6 bases stayed unmatched. The CDR3 consists of 16 residues. Looked up from germline, CDR1 is MRHNA and CDR2 is SNTAGT. Here the CDR3 reads CASSALAGDPTDTQYF. The CDR3 DNA sequence: TGTGCCAGCAGTGCCCTAGCGGGGGACCCCACAGATACGCAGTATTTT.

The chain combines TRBV9 with TRBJ2-3; 10 bases align to TRBD2. The CDR3 has 19 residues. After removal of 0 bases from V and 2 bases from J, the junction contained 12 bases not matched to a gene. Germline V gene sequence: CDR1 SGDLS, CDR2 YYNGEE. This CDR3 reads CASSVDLSRLAGATDTQYF. CDR3 in DNA: TGTGCCAGCAGCGTAGATTTATCTCGGCTAGCGGGGGCCACAGATACGCAGTATTTT.

This clonotype was detected once. The chain joins TRBV28 to TRBJ2-1; 10 bases agree with TRBD2. The CDR3 length is 14 residues. The V gene end was trimmed by 5 bases and the J gene end by 9 bases; junction bases not matched to a gene: 7. CDR1 is MDHEN, CDR2 SYDVKM, per germline. CDR3 nucleotide sequence: TGTGCCAGCAGTGTTCTAGCGGGGGTGCGTGAGCAGTTCTTC. Translating gives CASSVLAGVREQFF. The full variable domain, rest sourced from reference TRBV28 and TRBJ2-1, is DVKVTQSSRYLVKRTGEKVFLECVQDMDHENMFWYRQDPGLGLRLIYFSYDVKMKEKGDIPEGYSVSREKKERFSLILESASTNQTSMYLCASSVLAGVREQFFGPGTRLTVL.

This clonotype was counted a few times. The V gene is TRBV5-4, the J gene TRBJ2-3; the match to TRBD2 covers 13 bases. After removal of 4 bases from V and 10 bases from J, the junction contained 9 bases not matched to a gene. Germline CDR1 reads SGHNT; CDR2 reads YYREEE (reference sequence). This CDR3 contains 15 residues. The DNA of the CDR3 is TGTGCCAGCAGCGAGACTAGCGGGGGGCGCAAGGCGCAGTATTTT. It codes for CASSETSGGRKAQYF.

Note on this clonotype: One end of the junction does not line up with germline, which may come from a read error. The chain uses TRBV9 and TRBJ1-1; a possible D gene is TRBD1 (6 bases). The CDR3 consists of 18 residues. Germline V gene data show CDR1 as SGDLS and CDR2 as YYNGEE. CDR3 sequence reads: CAGSVVGGLAGSNTEAFF. The CDR3 nucleotides are TGTGCCGGCAGCGTCGTAGGGGGATTGGCAGGCTCGAACACTGAAGCTTTCTTT. The full variable domain, in which reference TRBV9 and TRBJ1-1 provide the parts outside the CDR3, is DSGVTQTPKHLITATGQRVTLRCSPRSGDLSVYWYQQSLDQGLQFLIQYYNGEERAKGNILERFSAQQFPDLHSELNLSSLELGDSALYFCAGSVVGGLAGSNTEAFFGQGTRLTVV.

This clonotype showed up many times. J is TRBJ2-3 and V is TRBV7-2; D ambiguous. The CDR3 runs to 14 residues. In germline, CDR1 is SGHTA, CDR2 FQGNSA. Trimming pared 4 bases from V and 0 bases from J, leaving 8 bases between. The chain's CDR3 is CASSYVLSTDTQYF. In DNA form, the CDR3 reads TGTGCCAGCAGCTACGTCCTTAGCACAGATACGCAGTATTTT.

About this clonotype itself: A clone one base away is much larger, so this may be a read error. The chain combines TRBV6-2 or TRBV6-3 with TRBJ1-4; 9 positions match TRBD1. This CDR3 spans 16 amino acids. Germline CDR1 MNHEY, CDR2 SVGEGT. In nucleotides, the CDR3 is TGTGCCGGCAGTCGGACAGGGGATGCACCTAATGAAAAACTGTTTTTT. Amino acids: CAGSRTGDAPNEKLFF.